This entry is about one T cell receptor (beta chain). The CDR3 consists of 12 residues. V lost 4 bases and J lost 8; bases outside the gene matches: 2. Documented time point: before trial treatment. cDNA synthesis used a TRAV/TRBV-specific primer set for both chains. Amplification of TCRs used a constant-region primer and V-primer adapter for approximately 19 PCR cycles. TCRdb ran MiXCR on the reads and lists one entry per CDR3 protein. The table includes tens of thousands of distinct CDR3 sequences, roughly a sixth detected once. These data originate in a study of low-dose radiotherapy and immunotherapy resistance in tumors.

Material: PBMCs, obtained before treatment. This clonotype was obtained from a male donor with prostate cancer. The chain couples TRBV12-3 or TRBV12-4 to TRBJ2-1; 7 bases match TRBD2. The CDR3 sequence: CASSSGGDEQFF. Written as DNA, the CDR3 is TGTGCCAGCAGTTCGGGGGGTGATGAGCAGTTCTTC.